Listed below are T cell receptor beta chains from one sample, sequenced in a study of T cell responses to AZD1222 COVID-19 vaccine. The table came from immunoSEQ multiplex PCR; TCRdb's copy has only in-frame clones and leaves some out. The repertoire holds about 100,000 clones, with 86% as singletons. The starting material was peripheral blood, obtained on day 0 of AZD1222 vaccination. The receptors derive from an adult in good health. CDR3s include the opening cysteine and the closing phenylalanine or tryptophan. D genes are given only for firm matches. Not every row has a clone size; where given, it reads once, few, many or a size class.

D	size	V	J	DNA	CDR3
TRBD1	-	TRBV28	TRBJ1-2	TGTGCCAGCATCTCCGGGACAGGTCATATCGATAACGGCTACACCTTC	CASISGTGHIDNGYTF
TRBD1	-	TRBV18	TRBJ1-4	TGTGCCAGCTCACCGGGATTCTGGGACAGCAGGAATGAAAAACTGTTTTTT	CASSPGFWDSRNEKLFF
-	-	TRBV9	TRBJ2-3	TGTGCCAGCAGCGGAACAGGGACAGATACGCAGTATTTT	CASSGTGTDTQYF
-	once	TRBV5-1	TRBJ2-3	TGCGCCAGCAGCTTGGCGTGGGATTGGAGCACAGATACGCAGTATTTT	CASSLAWDWSTDTQYF
-	-	TRBV28	TRBJ1-1	TGTGCCAGCAAATCCGTGAACACTGAAGCTTTCTTT	CASKSVNTEAFF
-	-	TRBV11-1	TRBJ1-4	TGTGCCAGCAGCCACTCCCCGGGGGGTAGCGATGAAAAACTGTTTTTT	CASSHSPGGSDEKLFF
-	many	TRBV30	TRBJ1-1	TGTGCCTGGAGTCCTCTTAGGGACGGAACTGAAGCTTTCTTT	CAWSPLRDGTEAFF
TRBD1	-	TRBV2	TRBJ2-7	TGTGCCAGCAGACAGGGGGCAAGGGAAGAGCAGTACTTC	CASRQGAREEQYF
-	-	TRBV7-9	TRBJ2-1	TGTGCCAGCAGCCCCCGGGGCTCCTACAATGAGCAGTTCTTC	CASSPRGSYNEQFF
-	-	TRBV3-1/TRBV3-2	TRBJ1-5	TGTGCCAGCAGCCAAGGGGGGGGTCAGCCCCAGCATTTT	CASSQGGGQPQHF
-	-	TRBV19	TRBJ1-6	TGTGCCAGTATGCGAGGGATCAATTCACCCCTCCACTTT	CASMRGINSPLHF
-	-	TRBV5-5	TRBJ1-1	TGTGCCAGCAGCTTCGCCCTGGGCGGGGGGACCACTGAAGCTTTCTTT	CASSFALGGGTTEAFF
-	once	TRBV12-3/TRBV12-4	TRBJ1-3	TGTGCCAGCAGTTTAACTGGAAACACCATATATTTT	CASSLTGNTIYF
-	-	TRBV6-1	TRBJ1-2	TGTGCCAGCAGTGAAGCGCTTCGCAGTAACTATGGCTACACCTTC	CASSEALRSNYGYTF
-	-	TRBV5-6	TRBJ2-2	TGTGCCAGCAGCAAAGGGACACGAAACACCGGGGAGCTGTTTTTT	CASSKGTRNTGELFF
-	few	TRBV19	TRBJ2-5	TGTGCCAGTAGCCCAGTAGAGGGAGTTAGAGAGACCCAGTACTTC	CASSPVEGVRETQYF
TRBD1	-	TRBV6-5	TRBJ1-2	TGTGCCAGCAGGTACAACAGGGACAGCTATGGCTACACCTTC	CASRYNRDSYGYTF
-	-	TRBV7-2	TRBJ2-7	TGTGCCAGCAGCCCACTGTTCGGACGTCTTCACGAGCAGTACTTC	CASSPLFGRLHEQYF
-	-	TRBV11-3	TRBJ1-1	TGTGCCAGCAGCCGGGTTACGGGGACTGAAGCTTTCTTT	CASSRVTGTEAFF
-	-	TRBV7-3	TRBJ1-2	TGTGCCAGCAGCAGGGAAGGCCTGGGTGGCTACACCTTC	CASSREGLGGYTF
-	once	TRBV27	TRBJ2-7	TGTGCCACCCAACGGGGCAGCTACTACGAGCAGTACTTC	CATQRGSYYEQYF
TRBD1	-	TRBV4-2	TRBJ2-7	TGTGCCAGCAGCCAGGACAGGGTTAAAACCTACGAGCAGTACTTC	CASSQDRVKTYEQYF
-	-	TRBV7-6	TRBJ2-5	TGTGCCAGCAGCGTGGGTTGGGCCATCCAAGAGACCCAGTACTTC	CASSVGWAIQETQYF
-	-	TRBV30	TRBJ2-7	TGTGCCTGGAGTGTACTGGGCAGCGGCTACGAGCAGTACTTC	CAWSVLGSGYEQYF
-	-	TRBV11-3	TRBJ1-3	TGTGCCAGCAGCTCGGGTCTTGAGGAGGACACCATATATTTT	CASSSGLEEDTIYF
-	-	TRBV29-1	TRBJ2-1	TGCAGCGTTGAAGATGTAGACTCTCGCTCCTACAATGAGCAGTTCTTC	CSVEDVDSRSYNEQFF
-	-	TRBV21-1	TRBJ1-2	TGTGCCAGCAGCACCCAGGGGGCTCATACGGATAACTATGGCTACACCTTC	CASSTQGAHTDNYGYTF
TRBD1	medium-sized	TRBV2	TRBJ2-7	TGTGCCAGCAGTAGACAGGGTAATGGGTACGAGCAGTACTTC	CASSRQGNGYEQYF
TRBD1	once	TRBV10-3	TRBJ2-3	TGTGCCATCACCTCCGGGACAGTTAGCACAGATACGCAGTATTTT	CAITSGTVSTDTQYF
TRBD1	-	TRBV4-2	TRBJ1-5	TGTGCCAGCAGCCAAGATTTAGGGGGCCATCAGCCCCAGCATTTT	CASSQDLGGHQPQHF
-	once	TRBV27	TRBJ2-5	TGTGCCAGCAGTATTCACAGGGGGGGGGAGACCCAGTACTTC	CASSIHRGGETQYF
-	-	TRBV5-6	TRBJ1-2	TGTGCCAGCAGCCCAGGGAGGGGGTATGGCTACACCTTC	CASSPGRGYGYTF
-	-	TRBV11-2	TRBJ2-1	TGTGCCAGCAGAAGGGAACACAACTCCTACAATGAGCAGTTCTTC	CASRREHNSYNEQFF
TRBD1	many	TRBV2	TRBJ1-4	TGTGCCAGCGGACAGGCGCGGGTTCCAAATGAAAAACTGTTTTTT	CASGQARVPNEKLFF
-	few	TRBV19	TRBJ1-1	TGTGCCAGTAGTATAGAAGTGGGTGGTCTTGGCACTGAAGCTTTCTTT	CASSIEVGGLGTEAFF
-	-	TRBV7-2	TRBJ2-1	TGTGCCAGCAGCCTCACTAGTCCTAGGCACAATGAGCAGTTCTTC	CASSLTSPRHNEQFF
TRBD1	-	TRBV2	TRBJ1-1	TGTGCCAGCAGTGGACAGGGATTCTCTAGTAGAGCTTTCTTT	CASSGQGFSSRAFF
-	-	TRBV30	TRBJ1-6	TGTGCCTGGAGTGTCCAGGGTTTACTACCCCTCCACTTT	CAWSVQGLLPLHF
-	-	TRBV10-3	TRBJ1-2	TGTGCCATCAGTGAGTCGGAAGGGGGCTACACCTTC	CAISESEGGYTF
-	-	TRBV28	TRBJ2-2	TGTGCCAGCAGATTCACGTCCTCGACGAACACCGGGGAGCTGTTTTTT	CASRFTSSTNTGELFF
-	few	TRBV11-2	TRBJ2-7	TGTGCCAGCTCCCGGCCGAGGTCTTCCGAGCAGTACTTC	CASSRPRSSEQYF
-	-	TRBV28	TRBJ1-5	TGTGCCAGCAGCCCTGGGTGGAATCAGCCCCAGCATTTT	CASSPGWNQPQHF
-	-	TRBV19	TRBJ2-1	TGTGCCAGTAGTATAGTGGCTAGCAGTTACTCCTACAATGAGCAGTTCTTC	CASSIVASSYSYNEQFF
-	-	TRBV5-1	TRBJ2-2	TGCGCCAGCAGCTTGGATGGCCTCACCGGGGAGCTGTTTTTT	CASSLDGLTGELFF
-	-	TRBV27	TRBJ2-7	TGTGCCAGCAGTTTATTGGGATCCGAGCAGTACTTC	CASSLLGSEQYF
TRBD2	-	TRBV11-3	TRBJ2-1	TGTGCCAGCAGCCCCGGACTAGCGGGCAAAGTTGAGCAGTTCTTC	CASSPGLAGKVEQFF
-	-	TRBV28	TRBJ1-5	TGTGCCAGCAGGAAAGTTTTGGGCAATCAGCCCCAGCATTTT	CASRKVLGNQPQHF
TRBD2	-	TRBV30	TRBJ2-1	TGTGCCTGGAGTGTTGAAGCGGGAGGGTCCTACAATGAGCAGTTCTTC	CAWSVEAGGSYNEQFF
-	-	TRBV28	TRBJ1-1	TGTGCCAGCAGTTCCATTACCCCCAGTGGTCCTGAAGCTTTCTTT	CASSSITPSGPEAFF
-	-	TRBV15	TRBJ2-5	TGTGCCACCAGCGTCCCGAGCTCCCCCGGGTGGACCCAGTACTTC	CATSVPSSPGWTQYF
-	-	TRBV7-9	TRBJ2-1	TGTGCCAGCAGCTTTGTGGGAGGTGGCTACAATGAGCAGTTCTTC	CASSFVGGGYNEQFF
-	once	TRBV27	TRBJ1-6	TGTGCCAGCAGTTTATTGGTCCCAGGGATGGGTAATTCACCCCTCCACTTT	CASSLLVPGMGNSPLHF
TRBD2	-	TRBV7-9	TRBJ2-7	TGTGCCAGCAGCTTGGGACTAGCGGGAGTCGAGCAGTACTTC	CASSLGLAGVEQYF
-	-	TRBV28	TRBJ1-5	TGTGCCAGCGGCGCCCAGCCCCAGCATTTT	CASGAQPQHF
TRBD1	-	TRBV7-2	TRBJ2-5	TGTGCCAGCAGCCCAGGGACAGGAGGAGAGACCCAGTACTTC	CASSPGTGGETQYF
TRBD1	-	TRBV5-6	TRBJ1-5	TGTGCCAGCAGCTTGGGGGGACAGCCCAATCAGCCCCAGCATTTT	CASSLGGQPNQPQHF
TRBD1	-	TRBV5-1	TRBJ1-2	TGCGCCAGCAGCCAAGACAGGGGACACAGTTATGGCTACACCTTC	CASSQDRGHSYGYTF
-	-	TRBV18	TRBJ1-1	TGTGCCAGCTCTGGGACGAACACTGAAGCTTTCTTT	CASSGTNTEAFF
-	-	TRBV21-1	TRBJ2-1	TGTGCCAGCAGCGGTAAGGGACAGGGAACACACGATGAGCAGTTCTTC	CASSGKGQGTHDEQFF
TRBD2	once	TRBV7-2	TRBJ2-7	TGTGCCAGCAGCCCAAGTAGCGGGAGGGCGGGGGAGCAGTACTTC	CASSPSSGRAGEQYF